Listed here are 20 T cell receptor beta chains from one sample, sequenced in a study of shared clonotypes between healthy human individuals. Sequencing was performed with immunoSEQ multiplex PCR; in TCRdb, only in-frame clones are kept and a portion is missing. In the table there are about 640,000 clones, 60% to 80% of which are singletons. Input material: memory CD4+ T cells sorted from blood. Regarding subset: CD45RA-negative fraction. These receptors all stem from a woman in her 30s in good health.

This clone has more than one count but fewer than ten. The chain combines TRBV2 with TRBJ2-4; 14 bases are a match to TRBD2. The J segment lost 7 bases and the V segment lost 6 bases, leaving 8 bases of the junction unmatched. This CDR3 is built from 16 residues. In germline, CDR1 is SNHLY, CDR2 FYNNEI. The CDR3 DNA reads as TGTGCCAGCAGAGCGACTAGCGGGAGGGCCGGGAACATTCAGTACTTC. This sequence encodes CASRATSGRAGNIQYF.

This clone was detected ten times or more. Additional DNA sequences in this sample encode the identical CDR3. J is TRBJ2-3 and V is TRBV5-1; maybe TRBD1 (5 bases). CDR1 is SGHRS, CDR2 YFSETQ, per germline. The CDR3 is 15 amino acids. V lost 0 bases, J lost 0 bases, and 8 bases lay in between. The CDR3 DNA follows: TGCGCCAGCAGCTTGGCGACAGTTAGCACAGATACGCAGTATTTT. Its protein product is CASSLATVSTDTQYF.

The chain links TRBV30 to TRBJ2-7; no reliable D call. The germline V gene encodes CDR1 GTSNPN and CDR2 SVGIG (reference sequence). The CDR3 loop spans 12 amino acids. V was shortened by 4 bases and J by 6 bases, with 13 bases between the two germline ends. The DNA of the CDR3 is TGTGCCTGGACGTTCGTGAACCGCGAGCAGTACTTC. Its translation: CAWTFVNREQYF.

This clone occurred a few times. The chain carries TRBV29-1 and TRBJ2-4; the match to TRBD1 covers 8 bases. J gave up 0 bases and V 6 bases, and 7 bases lay outside the gene matches. CDR1 SQVTM and CDR2 ANQGSEA come from the germline V gene. There are 15 residues in the CDR3. CDR3 region: CSVVGQGVAKNIQYF. The CDR3 DNA follows: TGCAGCGTAGTCGGACAGGGAGTAGCCAAAAACATTCAGTACTTC.

This sequence joins TRBV5-1 and TRBJ1-2; TRBD1 aligns across 8 bases. This CDR3 contains 15 residues. V lost 7 bases, J lost 6 bases, and 14 bases stayed unmatched. CDR1 and CDR2 (germline): SGHRS, YFSETQ. This chain's CDR3 is CASSRQSQGADGYTF. The CDR3 coding sequence is TGCGCCAGCTCCCGCCAAAGTCAGGGGGCCGATGGCTACACCTTC.

J is TRBJ2-1 and V is TRBV27; 9 bases line up with TRBD2. The CDR3 extends over 15 amino acids. J lost 6 bases, V lost 2 bases, and 5 bases had no gene match. Germline V CDR1 and CDR2: MNHEY, SMNVEV (reference sequence). CDR3 protein: CASSLLAGISNEQFF. The CDR3 region has the DNA TGTGCCAGCAGTTTACTAGCGGGAATATCCAATGAGCAGTTCTTC.

This chain uses TRBV19 with TRBJ2-5; D gene ambiguous. Germline V gene sequence: CDR1 LNHDA, CDR2 SQIVND (reference sequence). The CDR3 sequence is 13 residues long. Trimming removed 3 bases at V and 4 bases at J, with 9 bases between. CDR3 protein: CASSMAWGETQYF. The CDR3 bases are TGTGCCAGTAGTATGGCCTGGGGAGAGACCCAGTACTTC.

The V call is TRBV15, the J call TRBJ1-4; a possible D gene is TRBD1 (6 bases). V lost 0 bases, J lost 7 bases, and 15 bases lay in between. This CDR3 has 16 amino acids. Germline loops: CDR1 LNHNV, CDR2 YYDKDF (reference sequence). CDR3 sequence reads: CATSRDFRGGGEKLFF. The CDR3 nucleotides read TGTGCCACCAGCAGAGACTTCAGGGGAGGTGGTGAAAAACTGTTTTTT.

The rearrangement uses TRBV27 and TRBJ2-3; 10 bases fit TRBD1. The CDR3 extends over 16 amino acids. J was trimmed by 2 bases and V by 5 bases; bases with no gene match: 7. The germline V gene has CDR1 MNHEY and CDR2 SMNVEV (reference sequence). In nucleotides, the CDR3 is TGTGCCAGCAGTATCGGACAGGGGGTGATCACAGATACGCAGTATTTT. Its protein is CASSIGQGVITDTQYF.

This clone was observed a single time. The CDR3 sequence is CAATLAGGLADTQYF. In DNA form, the CDR3 reads TGTGCCGCAACACTAGCGGGAGGGTTAGCAGATACGCAGTATTTT. The chain is built from TRBV30 and TRBJ2-3; TRBD2 agrees at 13 bases. In germline, CDR1 is GTSNPN, CDR2 SVGIG (reference sequence). Unmatched junction bases numbered 9, after V lost 8 bases and J lost 4 bases. This CDR3 contains 15 residues.

The genes are TRBV5-8 and TRBJ2-1, with D unclear. This CDR3 comprises 13 residues. V was pared by 3 bases and J by 2 bases, with 6 bases between. Germline-derived CDR1 and CDR2 are SGHTS and YDEGEE. As DNA, the CDR3 is TGTGCCAGCAGCTCCCAACCCTACAATGAGCAGTTCTTC. Residues: CASSSQPYNEQFF.

This clone was recorded many times. The chain links TRBV2 to TRBJ2-5; 7 nucleotides match TRBD1. Per the germline V gene, CDR1 is SNHLY and CDR2 is FYNNEI. The CDR3 sequence is 12 residues long. V was clipped by 7 bases and J by 5 bases; unmatched bases: 4. Here the CDR3 reads CASKGAVETQYF. The CDR3 bases are TGTGCCAGCAAGGGGGCGGTTGAGACCCAGTACTTC.

This chain uses TRBV27 with TRBJ1-2, with a possible D match to TRBD1 (6 bases). Trimming removed 0 bases at V and 5 bases at J, with 13 bases between. Per germline, CDR1 MNHEY and CDR2 SMNVEV (reference sequence). The CDR3 loop spans 15 amino acids. This chain's CDR3 is CASSLSLGAGYGYTF. The DNA of the CDR3 is TGTGCCAGCAGTTTATCCCTGGGGGCCGGGTATGGCTACACCTTC.

This chain joins TRBV18 and TRBJ2-1, with 9 positions matching TRBD2. In germline, CDR1 is KGHSH, CDR2 LQKENI. The CDR3 length is 14 residues. J was trimmed by 9 bases and V by 0 bases; bases with no gene match: 3. CDR3 coding DNA: TGTGCCAGCTCACCACCGTCGCGGGGGGGTGAGCAGTTCTTC. It codes for CASSPPSRGGEQFF. Full variable domain (outside the CDR3, taken from reference TRBV18 and TRBJ2-1): NAGVMQNPRHLVRRRGQEARLRCSPMKGHSHVYWYRQLPEEGLKFMVYLQKENIIDESGMPKERFSAEFPKEGPSILRIQQVVRGDSAAYFCASSPPSRGGEQFFGPGTRLTVL.

This chain connects TRBV2 to TRBJ2-3, with TRBD1 as a possible D gene (8 bases). Germline V gene data show CDR1 as SNHLY and CDR2 as FYNNEI. This CDR3 spans 16 amino acids. The germline V and J ends were trimmed by 6 bases and 2 bases, with 18 bases remaining between them. DNA of the CDR3: TGTGCCAGCAGGGGAACAGGGGGGGAAACCACAGATACGCAGTATTTT. It encodes CASRGTGGETTDTQYF.

The chain employs TRBV30 and TRBJ2-5; 9 bases agree with TRBD1. The CDR3 covers 15 residues. The V gene end was trimmed by 2 bases and the J gene end by 5 bases; junction bases not matched to a gene: 9. CDR1 and CDR2 from the germline V gene are GTSNPN and SVGIG (reference sequence). CDR3 coding DNA: TGTGCCTGGAGTCCGTGGACAGGGGACGAGGAGACCCAGTACTTC. Protein sequence: CAWSPWTGDEETQYF.

The rearrangement uses TRBV28 and TRBJ2-3; D unresolved. V was cut by 1 base and J by 3 bases, with 11 bases left in between. Germline CDR1 reads MDHEN; CDR2 reads SYDVKM. This CDR3 contains 15 residues. CDR3 protein: CASSLFGPKTDTQYF. Written as DNA, the CDR3 is TGTGCCAGCAGTTTATTCGGGCCAAAGACAGATACGCAGTATTTT.

The gene calls are TRBV21-1 and TRBJ2-3; the D segment call TRBD1 is taken from the table without a DNA check. TRBV21-1 has pseudogene status. The CDR3 spans 17 residues. CDR3 DNA sequence: TGTGCCACCTCAGGGGAGCTTAACTTGTACCCAGGAGATACGCAGTATTTT. As protein: CATSGELNLYPGDTQYF.

V gene TRBV5-1 combines with J gene TRBJ2-5, with D uncertain. The V gene lost 0 bases and the J gene lost 3 bases, with 6 bases spanning the gap. Per the germline V gene, CDR1 is SGHRS and CDR2 is YFSETQ. There are 13 residues in the CDR3. The CDR3, as DNA: TGCGCCAGCAGCTTGGTGGTGGAAGAGACCCAGTACTTC. Protein sequence: CASSLVVEETQYF.

This chain links TRBV9 with TRBJ2-5; the D gene is possibly TRBD1 (6 bases). The V end lost 4 bases, the J end lost 5 bases, and 18 bases lay between the germline ends. This CDR3 has 15 amino acids. Germline values: CDR1 SGDLS, CDR2 YYNGEE. CDR3 DNA: TGTGCCAGCAGCTTTGGGGCAGGGGCCGAGGAGACCCAGTACTTC. Protein sequence: CASSFGAGAEETQYF.